The 16 T cell receptor beta chains presented below share a single source sample, sequenced in a study of blood T cell repertoires in COVID-19. Assay used: immunoSEQ multiplex PCR; TCRdb lists only in-frame clones, some missing. The table records under 130,000 clones, approximately 88% of them present only once. The specimen sequenced was peripheral blood. Source of these receptors: a human donor in a cohort sampled during active COVID-19.

Regarding this clone: Within the sample, other DNA sequences also encode this same CDR3. The J gene is TRBJ1-1, the V gene TRBV5-1; D possibly corresponds to TRBD1 (5 bases). This CDR3 comprises 13 residues. Trimming took off 2 bases at V and 4 bases at J, with 9 bases between the two ends. Germline CDR1 SGHRS, CDR2 YFSETQ. The CDR3 DNA reads TGCGCCAGCAGCTTCCAGGGTAGCACTGAAGCTTTCTTT. Encoded protein: CASSFQGSTEAFF.

V and J are TRBV7-9 and TRBJ1-5; TRBD1 is a possible D gene (5 bases). This CDR3 contains 14 residues. Trimming removed 6 bases at V and 0 bases at J, with 9 bases between. Germline V gene lookup returns CDR1 SEHNR and CDR2 FQNEAQ (reference sequence). The CDR3 protein is CASSSDSSNQPQHF. The CDR3 DNA reads as TGTGCCAGCAGTTCCGACAGTAGCAATCAGCCCCAGCATTTT.

This clone has a single count. This chain uses TRBV2 with TRBJ2-2; 9 bases line up with TRBD1. The CDR3 has 15 amino acids. The V gene's germline CDR1 is SNHLY and CDR2 FYNNEI. J lost 0 bases, V lost 7 bases, and 3 bases had no gene match. CDR3 bases: TGTGCCAGCAAGCGACAGGGGGCGAACACCGGGGAGCTGTTTTTT. Its translation is CASKRQGANTGELFF.

This clone was detected a few times. This sample includes further DNA sequences coding for the same CDR3. This chain links TRBV5-1 with TRBJ2-2; 9 bases match TRBD2. There are 17 residues in the CDR3. CDR1 SGHRS and CDR2 YFSETQ come from the germline V gene. CDR3 region: CPPSLASRGGNTGELFF. DNA of the CDR3: TGCCCCCCCAGCTTGGCCTCGCGGGGGGGGAACACCGGGGAGCTGTTTTTT.

The V gene is TRBV20-1, the J gene TRBJ2-1; D is uncertain. The V gene lost 5 bases and the J gene lost 7 bases, with 9 bases spanning the gap. This CDR3 comprises 11 residues. From germline, CDR1 is DFQATT and CDR2 SNEGSKA (reference sequence). In DNA form, the CDR3 reads TGCAGTGCTCGGAGTGGTAATGAGCAGTTCTTC. Its translation: CSARSGNEQFF.

The chain uses TRBV5-1 and TRBJ2-1, with 7 bases lining up with TRBD2. Germline lookup yields CDR1 SGHRS and CDR2 YFSETQ. This CDR3 contains 16 residues. J lost 0 bases, V lost 0 bases, and 3 bases had no gene match. CDR3 sequence: CASSLAGGNSYNEQFF. CDR3 sequence (DNA): TGCGCCAGCAGCTTGGCGGGGGGAAACTCCTACAATGAGCAGTTCTTC. The variable domain in full, completed from reference TRBV5-1 and TRBJ2-1, reads KAGVTQTPRYLIKTRGQQVTLSCSPISGHRSVSWYQQTPGQGLQFLFEYFSETQRNKGNFPGRFSGRQFSNSRSEMNVSTLELGDSALYLCASSLAGGNSYNEQFFGPGTRLTVL.

V usage is TRBV4-1 and J usage is TRBJ2-1; TRBD1 matches at 8 bases. The CDR3 sequence is 16 residues long. Germline trimming cut 2 bases from V and 6 bases from J; bases unmatched to any gene: 9. Germline CDR1 MGHRA, CDR2 YSYEKL. The CDR3 coding sequence is TGCGCCAGCAGCCAACTCCAGACAGGGGACCGCAATGAGCAGTTCTTC. Its translation is CASSQLQTGDRNEQFF.

The chain combines TRBV5-1 with TRBJ1-3; maybe TRBD1 (6 bases). CDR3 length equals 14 residues. V was trimmed by 7 bases and J by 6 bases, leaving 17 bases between them. Germline V gives CDR1 SGHRS, CDR2 YFSETQ. In DNA, the CDR3 is TGCGCCAGCGCTTGGGGGGGGCGTGAAAACACCATATATTTT. It yields the protein CASAWGGRENTIYF.

This clone was seen once. This chain connects TRBV2 to TRBJ1-1; TRBD1 agrees at 7 bases. The junction had 8 bases not matched to a gene; V was cut back by 6 bases and J by 4 bases. The CDR3 extends over 14 amino acids. The germline CDR1 and CDR2 sequences are SNHLY and FYNNEI. The CDR3 spells CASRGQIDSTEAFF. CDR3 DNA sequence: TGTGCCAGCAGGGGACAGATTGATAGCACTGAAGCTTTCTTT.

This clone was seen only once. The chain combines TRBV29-1 with TRBJ2-1, with D hard to call. This CDR3 spans 11 amino acids. V gave up 7 bases and J gave up 7 bases, with 11 bases separating them. Germline V gives CDR1 SQVTM, CDR2 ANQGSEA. CDR3 residues: CSASDWNEQFF. CDR3 bases: TGCAGCGCCAGCGATTGGAATGAGCAGTTCTTC.

The chain carries TRBV13 and TRBJ2-1; the match to TRBD2 covers 14 bases. Trimming removed 4 bases from V and 5 bases from J; junction bases left unmatched: 10. CDR1 and CDR2 from the germline V gene are PRHDT and FYEKMQ (reference sequence). There are 18 residues in the CDR3. CDR3 in amino acids: CASSSQTSGGAPDNEQFF. CDR3 DNA: TGTGCCAGCAGCTCCCAGACTAGCGGGGGGGCCCCCGACAATGAGCAGTTCTTC.

This clone was found a few times. The chain couples TRBV5-4 to TRBJ2-1, with 10 bases that match TRBD2. Germline CDR1 is SGHNT and CDR2 is YYREEE (reference sequence). CDR3 size: 17 residues. J was trimmed by 0 bases and V by 4 bases; bases with no gene match: 7. Written as DNA, the CDR3 is TGTGCCAGCAGCCGGGGACTAGCGAGTAGCTCCTACAATGAGCAGTTCTTC. This sequence encodes CASSRGLASSSYNEQFF.

Here the CDR3 reads CASSALRGATDTQYF. CDR3 sequence (DNA): TGTGCCAGCAGTGCCCTTCGTGGGGCAACAGATACGCAGTATTTT. This chain uses TRBV2 with TRBJ2-3, with TRBD1 as a possible D gene (5 bases). Germline values: CDR1 SNHLY, CDR2 FYNNEI. V was pared by 4 bases and J by 3 bases, with 14 bases between. CDR3 length: 15 amino acids.

The table lists this clone with a count of one. The chain has TRBV10-1 and TRBJ2-2; D is undetermined. The CDR3 length is 12 residues. From germline, CDR1 is WNHNN and CDR2 SYGVQD (reference sequence). V lost 2 bases to trimming and J lost 6 bases, with 4 bases between them. The CDR3 DNA follows: TGCGCCAGCAGTGAGACTTCCGGGGAGCTGTTTTTT. Translated, it gives CASSETSGELFF.

This clone was picked up one time. The chain recombines TRBV20-1 with TRBJ2-7, with 7 bases identical to TRBD1. CDR3 length: 13 residues. V lost 3 bases, J lost 6 bases, and 8 bases stayed unmatched. Per germline, CDR1 DFQATT and CDR2 SNEGSKA (reference sequence). CDR3: CSASGGQVREQYF. CDR3 coding DNA: TGCAGTGCTAGTGGCGGACAGGTGCGCGAGCAGTACTTC.

V gene TRBV6-6 combines with J gene TRBJ2-1; D not resolved. CDR1 and CDR2 from the germline V gene are MNHNY and SVGAGI (reference sequence). V was cut by 3 bases and J by 0 bases, with 12 bases left in between. This CDR3 spans 16 amino acids. DNA of the CDR3: TGTGCCAGCAGTTATCTCGACTCTAGCTCCTACAATGAGCAGTTCTTC. Its protein product is CASSYLDSSSYNEQFF.